This TCR beta chain was retrieved from a study of breast tumors, draining lymph nodes, adjacent tissues. Regarding the study as a whole: Tumor T cell lymph node origin was a supported hypothesis, not proven. Tumor repertoires ranked between lymph nodes and nontumor tissue in diversity, with V and J gene preferences. Most tumor T cells seemingly derive from lymph node, then expand in tumor.

Trimming left V 8 bases short and J 8 bases short, with 9 bases between. The CDR3 runs to 9 residues. Germline-derived CDR1 and CDR2 are DFQATT and SNEGSKA (reference sequence). The lymph nodes were axillary draining lymph nodes from breast cancer patients. At least ten counts were recorded for this clonotype. The antigen remains unidentified. TCRdb fed the multiplex PCR reads into MiXCR, producing one record per CDR3 protein. The sample carries some 83,000 distinct CDR3 sequences, approximately 20% recorded once. Sequencing was done on a sample of axillary lymph node tissue. The receptor comes from a female donor with breast cancer. Some clones in this sample may be carry-over from other donors' samples. V usage is TRBV20-1 and J usage is TRBJ1-2; D gene unclear. The DNA of the CDR3 is TGCAGTCTAGGCAGAGGCTACACCTTC. Encoded protein: CSLGRGYTF.